The T cell receptor beta chain described here comes from a study of CD8+CD57+ T cells in acquired aplastic anemia. CDR3 and TCR beta VDJ profiling relied on a genomic DNA template. Using its own MiXCR run on the reads, TCRdb lists one record per CDR3 protein. The sample lists more than 250,000 distinct CDR3 sequences, 82% occurring once. V was pared by 6 bases and J by 8 bases, with 23 bases between. Germline CDR1 and CDR2: SNHLY and FYNNEI. The CDR3 sequence is 16 residues long. Sequencing was done on patients that had shown CD8+CD57+ cell expansion by flow cytometry. Patients were untreated when blood was sampled. Comments on this clonotype: Here the CDR3 omits its conserved ending phenylalanine or tryptophan, so a read error is the likely source.

This clonotype originated in a human donor with aplastic anemia. Sequenced: sorted CD4+, CD8+, or CD8+CD57+ T cells (not recorded which) from PBMCs. The chain couples TRBV2 to TRBJ2-1, with a possible D match to TRBD1 (7 bases). The CDR3, as DNA: TGTGCCAGCAGGCAGGGGGGCGGGGACGGTCAGGATGAGCAGTTCTGC. Its translation: CASRQGGGDGQDEQFC.